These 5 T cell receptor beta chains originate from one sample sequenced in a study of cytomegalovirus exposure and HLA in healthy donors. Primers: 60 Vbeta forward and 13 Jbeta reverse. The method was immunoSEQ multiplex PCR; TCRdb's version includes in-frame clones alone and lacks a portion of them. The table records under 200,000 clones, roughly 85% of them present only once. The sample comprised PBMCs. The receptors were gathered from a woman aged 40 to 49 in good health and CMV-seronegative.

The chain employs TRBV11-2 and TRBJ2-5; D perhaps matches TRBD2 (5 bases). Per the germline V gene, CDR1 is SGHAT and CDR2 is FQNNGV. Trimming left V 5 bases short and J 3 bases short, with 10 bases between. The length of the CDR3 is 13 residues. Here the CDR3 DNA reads TGTGCCAGCAGCGTCGTTAGCGAAGAGACCCAGTACTTC. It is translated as CASSVVSEETQYF.

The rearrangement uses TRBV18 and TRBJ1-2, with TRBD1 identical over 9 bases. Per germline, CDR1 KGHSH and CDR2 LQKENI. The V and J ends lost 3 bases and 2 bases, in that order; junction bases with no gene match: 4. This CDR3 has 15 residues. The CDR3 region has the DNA TGTGCCAGCTCACCGGGGACAGGGCTCAACTATGGCTACACCTTC. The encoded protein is CASSPGTGLNYGYTF.

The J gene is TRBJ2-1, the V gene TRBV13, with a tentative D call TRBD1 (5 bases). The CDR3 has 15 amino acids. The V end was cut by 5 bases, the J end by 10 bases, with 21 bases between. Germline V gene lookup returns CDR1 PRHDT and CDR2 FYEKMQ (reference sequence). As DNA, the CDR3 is TGTGCCAGCAGCCGAGCTGCAGGGCTTGTAAGGGAGCAGTTCTTC. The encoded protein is CASSRAAGLVREQFF.

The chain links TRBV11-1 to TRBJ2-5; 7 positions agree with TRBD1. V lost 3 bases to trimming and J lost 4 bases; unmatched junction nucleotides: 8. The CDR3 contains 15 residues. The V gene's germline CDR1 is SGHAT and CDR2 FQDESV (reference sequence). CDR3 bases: TGTGCCAGCAGCTTGCACAGGGGTGGTCTAGAGACCCAGTACTTC. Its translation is CASSLHRGGLETQYF.

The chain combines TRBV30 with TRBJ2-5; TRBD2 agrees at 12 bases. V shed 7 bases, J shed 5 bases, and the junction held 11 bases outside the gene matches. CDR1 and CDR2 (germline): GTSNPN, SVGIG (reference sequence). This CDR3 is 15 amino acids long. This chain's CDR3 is CAFSGTSGWSETQYF. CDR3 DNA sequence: TGTGCCTTTTCAGGGACTAGCGGGTGGTCCGAGACCCAGTACTTC.